Listed below are T cell receptor beta chains from one sample, sequenced in a study of blood T cells in healthy people across ages. TCRdb called the 5' RACE reads again in MiXCR, with one record for every CDR3 protein. The data show around 1,000,000 distinct CDR3 sequences, with approximately 25% seen just once and less than 0.75% held by the top ten. These same records also appear under a second study, on T cells of mothers and their children.

Sequencing input: blood. The receptors come from a girl aged 2 to 10 in good health. CDR3s include the opening cysteine and the closing phenylalanine or tryptophan. The D gene is left open where the match is weak. Not every row has a clone size; where given, it reads once, few, many or a size class.

V,J,D,size,DNA,CDR3
TRBV2,TRBJ1-2,TRBD1,few,TGTGCCAGCACGGACAGGGGGTTTGGTGGCTACACCTTC,CASTDRGFGGYTF
TRBV14,TRBJ2-6,-,once,TGTGCCAGTCATAGTGGGGGAACTGGGGCCAACGTCCTGGCTTTC,CASHSGGTGANVLAF
TRBV12-3/TRBV12-4,TRBJ1-2,-,-,TGTGCCAGCAGTTTTGGGGGTGGAAGTGGCTACACCTTC,CASSFGGGSGYTF
TRBV29-1,TRBJ1-1,TRBD1,-,TGCAGCGTTGAAGGAGACAGGGGGCTTTCGACTGAAGCTTTCTTT,CSVEGDRGLSTEAFF
TRBV6-2/TRBV6-3,TRBJ2-5,-,-,TGTGCCAGCAGTCCTTTTGCCACCCGGGAGACCCAGTACTTC,CASSPFATRETQYF
TRBV19,TRBJ2-1,TRBD2,-,TGTGCCAGTAGTGGGGGACTAGCGTCCAATGAGCAGTTCTTC,CASSGGLASNEQFF
TRBV3-1,TRBJ1-1,-,few,TGTGCCAGCAGCCGTACAGGGAGTGAAGCTTTCTTT,CASSRTGSEAFF
TRBV9,TRBJ2-3,TRBD2,-,TGTGCCAGCAGCGGTCAGACTAGCTTGTCTACGCAGTATTTT,CASSGQTSLSTQYF
TRBV6-6,TRBJ2-5,-,-,TGTGCCAGCAGTGAATTTCGCATCCAAGAGACCCAGTACTTC,CASSEFRIQETQYF
TRBV29-1,TRBJ1-2,TRBD1,few,TGCAGCGTTGATCGGGACAGACTACTCTATGGCTACACCTTC,CSVDRDRLLYGYTF
TRBV5-1,TRBJ1-1,TRBD1,few,TGCGCCAGCAGCTTGGGAGGGACAGGGGTGGTAGCTTTCTTT,CASSLGGTGVVAFF
TRBV28,TRBJ1-2,-,-,TGTGCCAGCAGTTCTCTCGGGGGAGCCAACTATGGCTACACCTTC,CASSSLGGANYGYTF
TRBV6-5,TRBJ1-2,-,-,TGTGCCAGCAGTTACTCGATTCCGGGGGCAGAGGATGGCTACACCTTC,CASSYSIPGAEDGYTF
TRBV18,TRBJ1-4,TRBD1,-,TGTGCCAGCTCGGTGGGACAGGGTGAAGAAAAACTGTTTTTT,CASSVGQGEEKLFF
TRBV20-1,TRBJ2-1,TRBD1,-,TGCAGTGCTAGGCAACACCCGGACAGGGAGGACAATGAGCAGTTCTTC,CSARQHPDREDNEQFF
TRBV29-1,TRBJ2-7,TRBD2,-,TGCAGCGTTGAGATCAGCGGGAGAATATACGAGCAGTACTTC,CSVEISGRIYEQYF
TRBV7-3,TRBJ2-1,-,few,TGTGCCAGCAGCTTAACGGGAGGATACTCTGAGCAGTTCTTC,CASSLTGGYSEQFF
TRBV15,TRBJ2-1,TRBD2,-,TGTGCCACCAGCAGAGATCCAGCGGGAGGGCGCTACAATGAGCAGTTCTTC,CATSRDPAGGRYNEQFF
TRBV5-5,TRBJ2-7,-,few,TGTGCCAGCAGCTTTATCCAAGGGGGCTCCTACGAGCAGTACTTC,CASSFIQGGSYEQYF
TRBV12-5,TRBJ2-1,-,-,TGTGCTAGTGGTCGAAATTGGGGTGAGCAGTTCTTC,CASGRNWGEQFF
TRBV29-1,TRBJ1-1,TRBD1,-,TGCAGCGTTGTACCCCGGGACAGGGCTTTGGAGAACACTGAAGCTTTCTTT,CSVVPRDRALENTEAFF
TRBV4-1,TRBJ2-7,TRBD2,-,TGCGCCAGCAGCCAAAGCGGGAGATCCTACGAGCAGTACTTC,CASSQSGRSYEQYF
TRBV29-1,TRBJ1-1,-,few,TGCAGCGTTGATGGACAGAACACTGAAGCTTTCTTT,CSVDGQNTEAFF
TRBV10-3,TRBJ1-5,-,few,TGTGCCATCTCACCTGGGGATAGCAATCAGCCCCAGCATTTT,CAISPGDSNQPQHF
TRBV5-1,TRBJ2-7,-,-,TGCGCCAGCAGCTTAGGTCAGGGCTCGAGCTCCTACGAGCAGTACTTC,CASSLGQGSSSYEQYF
TRBV9,TRBJ2-3,-,-,TGTGCCAGCAGCAGGGTCAACCGAGGAGATACGCAGTATTTT,CASSRVNRGDTQYF
TRBV9,TRBJ2-7,-,few,TGTGCCAGCAGCCCTTTGGAGAGGCCAATCTACGAGCAGTACTTC,CASSPLERPIYEQYF
TRBV7-2,TRBJ1-5,TRBD1,-,TGTGCCAGCAGCAAGACAGGGCTAGGACAGCCCCAGCATTTT,CASSKTGLGQPQHF
TRBV6-2/TRBV6-3,TRBJ2-1,-,-,TGTGCCAGCAGTTACGTGGGGGCTGAGCAGTTCTTC,CASSYVGAEQFF
TRBV4-1,TRBJ2-5,-,-,TGCGCCAGCAGCCAAGAAAATACCGGGACCTACAGAGAGACCCAGTACTTC,CASSQENTGTYRETQYF
TRBV3-1,TRBJ1-1,TRBD1,-,TGTGCCAGCAGCCGCTCAGGGGGACACACTGAAGCTTTCTTT,CASSRSGGHTEAFF
TRBV20-1,TRBJ2-1,-,few,TGCAGTGCCCTCAATCTAGCGCTTTACAATGAGCAGTTCTTC,CSALNLALYNEQFF
TRBV5-8,TRBJ1-2,-,-,TGTGCCAGCAGCTTGGAACAGTCCTACGCGGGTCGGAACTTC,CASSLEQSYAGRNF
TRBV18,TRBJ2-1,-,few,TGTGCCAGCTCACCCCAAGACGGGTACAATGAGCAGTTCTTC,CASSPQDGYNEQFF
TRBV14,TRBJ2-5,-,-,TGTGCCAGCAGCCAAGGTCCGGGCAGGACAGTTCAAGAGACCCAGTACTTC,CASSQGPGRTVQETQYF
TRBV11-2,TRBJ2-5,-,-,TGTGCCAGCAGCTTTACCCAACGGGACTCTCCCCGGGCGGAGACCCAGTACTTC,CASSFTQRDSPRAETQYF
TRBV11-2,TRBJ2-1,TRBD2,-,TGTGCCAGCAGCTACCTTGAGGGAGGGCTTGTCGATGAGCAGTTCTTC,CASSYLEGGLVDEQFF
TRBV27,TRBJ2-3,TRBD2,few,TGTGCCAGCAGTCCGGGACTAGCGGGACCTACGCAGTATTTT,CASSPGLAGPTQYF
TRBV6-4,TRBJ1-5,-,-,TGTGCCAGCAGTGACTCTTATAGCAATCAGCCCCAGCATTTT,CASSDSYSNQPQHF
TRBV12-3/TRBV12-4,TRBJ1-1,-,few,TGTGCCAGCAGCCCCACAGATTACACTGAAGCTTTCTTT,CASSPTDYTEAFF
TRBV18,TRBJ2-7,-,few,TGTGCCAGCTCCAAGGACAGAACCTACGAGCAGTACTTC,CASSKDRTYEQYF
TRBV7-2,TRBJ1-2,TRBD1,few,TGTGCCAGCAGTTCGGACAGGGGTCTCTATGGCTACACCTTC,CASSSDRGLYGYTF
TRBV12-5,TRBJ1-1,-,once,TGTGCTAGTGGTTTGGCACAAAAGGACAGCTTGAACACTGAAGCTTTCTTT,CASGLAQKDSLNTEAFF
TRBV7-2,TRBJ2-4,TRBD1,few,TGTGCCAGCAGATTCGACAGGGGGAACCGAGGCATTCAGTACTTC,CASRFDRGNRGIQYF
TRBV7-2,TRBJ2-2,-,few,TGTGCCAGCAGCTTAGTTCTGGTGGGGACCGGGGAGCTGTTTTTT,CASSLVLVGTGELFF
TRBV20-1,TRBJ2-2,-,few,TGCAGTGCTAGAGAGAGATTCGGGGAGCTGTTTTTT,CSARERFGELFF
TRBV5-5,TRBJ2-1,TRBD2,-,TGTGCCAGCAGCATGGTCATCGGGAGGGATGAGCAGTTCTTC,CASSMVIGRDEQFF
TRBV7-9,TRBJ2-3,-,few,TGTGCCAGCAGCTCCGACATTACTAGCACAGATACGCAGTATTTT,CASSSDITSTDTQYF
TRBV5-1,TRBJ2-5,-,-,TGCGCCGGCAGCCTGTGGCCGACATACCAAGAGACCCAGTACTTC,CAGSLWPTYQETQYF
TRBV27,TRBJ2-7,-,-,TGTGCCAGCAGTTTATCGTGGGGGAGCTACTACGAGCAGTACTTC,CASSLSWGSYYEQYF
TRBV20-1,TRBJ2-1,-,-,TGCAGTGTCCCGGGGCGAACCAACAATGAGCAGTTCTTC,CSVPGRTNNEQFF
TRBV12-5,TRBJ2-7,TRBD2,few,TGTGCTAGTCGTGAGGGACTAGCATACGAGCAGTACTTC,CASREGLAYEQYF
TRBV7-2,TRBJ1-4,-,few,TGTGCCAGCAGCCTACTATTCGGGGGGAGGTCTATGGAACTGTTTTTT,CASSLLFGGRSMELFF
TRBV20-1,TRBJ2-7,TRBD1,-,TGCAGTGCTAGATCGACAGGGCTAACCTACGAGCAGTACTTC,CSARSTGLTYEQYF
TRBV12-3/TRBV12-4,TRBJ2-5,-,few,TGTGCCAGCAGTTTGGAAACGGACGAGACCCAGTACTTC,CASSLETDETQYF
TRBV5-1,TRBJ1-2,-,-,TGCGCCAGCAGCTTGTACTTCAACAGCCTATACTATGGCTACACCTTC,CASSLYFNSLYYGYTF
TRBV12-3/TRBV12-4,TRBJ1-4,-,many,TGTGCCAGCAGTTTTGATGAAAAACTGTTTTTT,CASSFDEKLFF